The 25 T cell receptor beta chains below come from one sample, sequenced in a study of Ad26.COV2.S vaccination and SARS-CoV-2 variants. Treatment noted: about 20 received Ad26.COV2.S at low or high dose, single or two shots; several received placebo; per-sample allocation not given. Vaccine and placebo recipients were sampled on day 63 after the first injection. Clones were sequenced by immunoSEQ multiplex PCR, and TCRdb holds only the in-frame ones, with some missing. The sample includes about half a million clones, roughly nine tenths of them seen just once. The sample consisted of peripheral blood, taken in a trial of Ad26.COV2.S vaccine versus placebo. These receptors originate from a person aged 18-60 years who received the Ad26.COV2.S COVID-19 vaccine or a placebo.

The rearrangement links TRBV3-1 (or the pseudogene TRBV3-2) to TRBJ1-3; tentatively, D is TRBD1 (6 bases). Germline V CDR1 and CDR2: LGHDT, YNNKEL (reference sequence). V was pared by 4 bases and J by 0 bases, with 10 bases between. This CDR3 spans 15 amino acids. CDR3 amino acids: CASSLQGYSGNTIYF. The CDR3 DNA sequence: TGTGCCAGCAGCCTACAGGGCTACTCTGGAAACACCATATATTTT.

This rearrangement joins TRBV7-9 to TRBJ1-4; maybe TRBD1 (5 bases). V lost 2 bases and J lost 8, with 12 bases in between. The germline CDR1 and CDR2 sequences are SEHNR and FQNEAQ (reference sequence). The CDR3 runs 14 residues. DNA of the CDR3: TGTGCCAGCAGCTTACAGGGTGGGAAAGAAAAACTGTTTTTT. Translating it yields CASSLQGGKEKLFF.

The chain recombines TRBV6-6 with TRBJ2-7; 10 bases are a match to TRBD2. The CDR3 is made up of 14 amino acids. Trimming at V came to 6 bases and at J to 7 bases, leaving 9 bases not matched to a gene. Germline V CDR1 and CDR2: MNHNY, SVGAGI (reference sequence). The CDR3 DNA reads TGTGCCAGCAGAAGCGGGGGGGATCGTAAGGAGCAGTACTTC. Amino acid sequence: CASRSGGDRKEQYF.

The chain employs TRBV2 and TRBJ2-1; no clear D gene. This CDR3 contains 14 residues. Per germline, CDR1 SNHLY and CDR2 FYNNEI. V lost 7 bases and J 5 bases, leaving 15 bases between the germline ends. The DNA of the CDR3 is TGTGCCAGCAAGGTTGCACCGAAGAACAATGAGCAGTTCTTC. This encodes CASKVAPKNNEQFF. Complete variable domain (other parts from reference TRBV2 and TRBJ2-1): EPEVTQTPSHQVTQMGQEVILRCVPISNHLYFYWYRQILGQKVEFLVSFYNNEISEKSEIFDDQFSVERPDGSNFTLKIRSTKLEDSAMYFCASKVAPKNNEQFFGPGTRLTVL.

The V gene is TRBV6-1, the J gene TRBJ1-3; D gene ambiguous. Trimming cost V 1 base and J 4 bases, with 11 bases left between them. This CDR3 spans 15 amino acids. Germline V gives CDR1 MNHNS, CDR2 SASEGT. The CDR3 spells CASSEGRLGGNTIYF. CDR3 sequence (DNA): TGTGCCAGCAGTGAAGGCCGGCTCGGAGGAAACACCATATATTTT.

The gene calls are TRBV19 and TRBJ1-3; no firm D call. Per germline, CDR1 LNHDA and CDR2 SQIVND (reference sequence). The CDR3 contains 16 residues. V was cut by 5 bases and J by 0 bases, with 14 bases left in between. The CDR3 sequence is CASSPTGRSSGNTIYF. In DNA form, the CDR3 reads TGTGCCAGTAGTCCAACCGGACGGAGCTCTGGAAACACCATATATTTT.

This chain links TRBV3-1 (or the pseudogene TRBV3-2) with TRBJ2-7, with 7 nucleotides matching TRBD1. CDR3 length equals 15 residues. V lost 0 bases and J lost 5; bases outside the gene matches: 7. The germline CDR1 and CDR2 sequences are LGHDT and YNNKEL (reference sequence). This CDR3 reads CASSQDLQGSNEQYF. DNA for the CDR3: TGTGCCAGCAGCCAAGATCTACAGGGGTCTAACGAGCAGTACTTC.

The rearrangement joins TRBV6-1 to TRBJ2-7, with a possible D match to TRBD2 (6 bases). V was clipped by 2 bases and J by 0 bases, with 11 bases between them. The CDR3 length is 15 residues. CDR1 and CDR2 (germline): MNHNS, SASEGT. CDR3 sequence reads: CASSEWGLSSYEQYF. CDR3 DNA sequence: TGTGCCAGCAGTGAATGGGGACTCAGCTCCTACGAGCAGTACTTC.

The chain couples TRBV7-9 to TRBJ2-1, with TRBD2 identical over 8 bases. V shed 1 base and J 2 bases; nucleotides not matched to a gene: 7. This CDR3 has 17 amino acids. Germline CDR1 SEHNR, CDR2 FQNEAQ (reference sequence). The DNA for the CDR3 is TGTGCCAGCAGCTTAGGAGGAGCGGGAGCTACCTACAATGAGCAGTTCTTC. Amino acid sequence: CASSLGGAGATYNEQFF.

This chain joins TRBV19 and TRBJ2-7; tentatively, D is TRBD1 (5 bases). Trimming took off 2 bases at V and 1 base at J, with 6 bases between the two ends. The CDR3 loop spans 13 amino acids. Germline V gene data show CDR1 as LNHDA and CDR2 as SQIVND (reference sequence). CDR3 residues: CASSIQGSYEQYF. As DNA, the CDR3 is TGTGCCAGTAGTATACAGGGTTCCTACGAGCAGTACTTC.

The rearrangement uses TRBV28 and TRBJ2-3, with TRBD2 matching over 11 bases. Per the germline V gene, CDR1 is MDHEN and CDR2 is SYDVKM. The junction had 14 bases not matched to a gene; V was cut back by 7 bases and J by 2 bases. The CDR3 extends over 18 amino acids. CDR3 sequence reads: CASKDSGTSGKTTDTQYF. Here the CDR3 DNA reads TGTGCCAGCAAAGACTCCGGGACTAGCGGAAAAACCACAGATACGCAGTATTTT.

The chain couples TRBV6-2 or TRBV6-3 to TRBJ1-5; D not resolved. The germline gives CDR1 MNHEY, CDR2 SVGEGT. V gave up 2 bases and J gave up 0 bases, with 14 bases separating them. This CDR3 has 17 amino acids. CDR3 amino acids: CASSYTRERASNQPQHF. The CDR3 bases are TGTGCCAGCAGTTACACCCGTGAGAGGGCTAGCAATCAGCCCCAGCATTTT.

The genes are TRBV7-2 and TRBJ1-2; 7 bases match TRBD1. The CDR3 contains 14 residues. In germline, CDR1 is SGHTA, CDR2 FQGNSA. J gave up 4 bases and V 1 base, and 3 bases lay outside the gene matches. The CDR3 protein is CASSLDRGSYGYTF. The CDR3 DNA is TGTGCCAGCAGCTTAGACAGGGGCTCCTATGGCTACACCTTC.

This chain joins TRBV28 and TRBJ2-7, with TRBD1 matching 7 bases. The germline V gene has CDR1 MDHEN and CDR2 SYDVKM. The CDR3 is 15 residues long. Trimming removed 6 bases from V and 2 bases from J; junction bases left unmatched: 10. The CDR3 loop is CASSPLPGQTYEQYF. CDR3 sequence (DNA): TGTGCCAGCAGCCCCCTTCCGGGACAGACCTACGAGCAGTACTTC.

The chain recombines TRBV7-9 with TRBJ2-7; TRBD1 or TRBD2 may be the D gene (5 bases each). The CDR3 totals 14 residues. Germline V gene data show CDR1 as SEHNR and CDR2 as FQNEAQ (reference sequence). Trimming took off 6 bases at V and 5 bases at J, with 17 bases between the two ends. The CDR3 loop reads CASSFWGTSHEQYF. CDR3 in DNA: TGTGCCAGCAGTTTCTGGGGGACGTCCCACGAGCAGTACTTC.

CDR3 DNA sequence: TGTGCCAGCAGCTTAGCCGGGACAGGGTCCTACGAGCAGTACTTC. It translates to CASSLAGTGSYEQYF. J is TRBJ2-7 and V is TRBV11-2, with 9 bases that match TRBD1. Germline CDR1 is SGHAT and CDR2 is FQNNGV. The V and J ends lost 1 base and 1 base, in that order; junction bases with no gene match: 2. The CDR3 is 15 residues long.

The V gene is TRBV5-1, the J gene TRBJ1-4; D not resolved. The CDR3 contains 20 residues. The germline gives CDR1 SGHRS, CDR2 YFSETQ. Trimming removed 0 bases from V and 4 bases from J, with 25 bases in between. CDR3 DNA: TGCGCCAGCAGCTTGGGGTTATCGAATTCTTGGTTCAGGAGTAATGAAAAACTGTTTTTT. Translation gives CASSLGLSNSWFRSNEKLFF.

The genes are TRBV5-6 and TRBJ2-1; D is perhaps TRBD1 or TRBD2 (6 bases each). Trimming removed 4 bases from V and 2 bases from J, with 10 bases in between. The CDR3 consists of 14 residues. Germline V gene data show CDR1 as SGHDT and CDR2 as YYEEEE. CDR3 residues: CASSVGGTYNEQFF. The DNA for the CDR3 is TGTGCCAGCAGCGTGGGGGGCACCTACAATGAGCAGTTCTTC. Together with reference TRBV5-6 and TRBJ2-1, the CDR3 gives the full variable domain: DAGVTQSPTHLIKTRGQQVTLRCSPKSGHDTVSWYQQALGQGPQFIFQYYEEEERQRGNFPDRFSGHQFPNYSSELNVNALLLGDSALYLCASSVGGTYNEQFFGPGTRLTVL.

The V gene is TRBV11-2, the J gene TRBJ2-2; D is undetermined. The CDR3 sequence is 14 residues long. The germline CDR1 and CDR2 sequences are SGHAT and FQNNGV. Trimming left V 2 bases short and J 1 base short, with 5 bases between. Here the CDR3 reads CASSLPKNTGELFF. The CDR3 nucleotides are TGTGCCAGCAGCTTACCTAAGAACACCGGGGAGCTGTTTTTT.

V usage is TRBV15 and J usage is TRBJ1-1, with D possibly matching TRBD1 (6 bases). V was clipped by 1 base and J by 1 base, with 10 bases between them. Per the germline V gene, CDR1 is LNHNV and CDR2 is YYDKDF (reference sequence). The CDR3 extends over 15 amino acids. CDR3: CATSRVGGANTEAFF. In DNA, the CDR3 is TGTGCCACCAGCAGAGTCGGGGGCGCGAACACTGAAGCTTTCTTT.

This chain uses TRBV28 with TRBJ1-5, with D uncertain. Germline CDR1 MDHEN, CDR2 SYDVKM. This CDR3 is built from 12 residues. Deletions cut 11 bases from V and 3 bases from J, with 11 bases between. The CDR3, as DNA: TGTGCCTCCCTGGGTCCCAATCAGCCCCAGCATTTT. Its translation: CASLGPNQPQHF.

The chain links TRBV19 to TRBJ2-7, with a weak D call TRBD1 (6 bases). Trimming took off 4 bases at V and 3 bases at J, with 16 bases between the two ends. The CDR3 is made up of 15 amino acids. Germline V gene sequence: CDR1 LNHDA, CDR2 SQIVND (reference sequence). CDR3 coding DNA: TGTGCCAGTAGTACGCGACGAGGACAGAACTACGAGCAGTACTTC. This sequence encodes CASSTRRGQNYEQYF.

The chain combines TRBV11-1 with TRBJ2-5; 14 bases map to TRBD2. The CDR3 contains 16 residues. The germline gives CDR1 SGHAT, CDR2 FQDESV (reference sequence). V trimming: 5 bases; J trimming: 2 bases; junction bases outside the gene matches: 4. Written as DNA, the CDR3 is TGTGCCAGCAGCCGACTAGCGGGAGGGCGGCAAGAGACCCAGTACTTC. This gives the protein CASSRLAGGRQETQYF.

The CDR3 DNA follows: TGTGCCAGCAGCCCCGTTCTTATAGGGGACACCATATATTTT. Encoded protein: CASSPVLIGDTIYF. This chain links TRBV6-5 with TRBJ1-3, with D possibly matching TRBD1 (5 bases). CDR1 MNHEY and CDR2 SVGAGI come from the germline V gene. The V and J ends lost 6 bases and 8 bases respectively, with 17 bases between them. The CDR3 sequence is 14 residues long.

The chain is built from TRBV7-6 and TRBJ1-3; D is perhaps TRBD1 (5 bases). This CDR3 has 14 amino acids. The V gene lost 1 base and the J gene lost 2 bases, with 6 bases spanning the gap. Germline V gene data show CDR1 as SGHVS and CDR2 as FNYEAQ. CDR3 in DNA: TGTGCCAGCAGCTTAGGGGGGGCTGGAAACACCATATATTTT. Protein sequence: CASSLGGAGNTIYF.